These 8 T cell receptor beta chains were all obtained from the same sample, sequenced in a study of Graves' ophthalmopathy and Graves' hyperthyroidism. Amplification from RNA transcripts yielded the TCR beta CDR3 regions. RT-PCR in the first round used HTBI primers; a second-round multiplex PCR followed. One entry per CDR3 protein, called by TCRdb with MiXCR from the multiplex PCR reads. Among 600,000 to 950,000 distinct CDR3 sequences listed, 40% were seen once. Sequencing was carried out using peripheral blood. The receptor source for this set is an adult man with Graves' ophthalmopathy.

The chain carries TRBV10-2 and TRBJ2-5; 9 nucleotides match TRBD2. The CDR3 is 15 residues long. V trimming: 4 bases; J trimming: 0 bases; junction bases outside the gene matches: 3. Germline V gene lookup returns CDR1 WSHSY and CDR2 SAAADI. CDR3 region: CASSALAGDQETQYF. For the CDR3, the DNA is TGCGCCAGCAGTGCGTTAGCGGGGGACCAAGAGACCCAGTACTTC.

Turning to this clonotype: This may stem from a read error, because a much larger clone lies one nucleotide away. V is TRBV9 and J is TRBJ2-5; D is possibly TRBD1 or TRBD2 (5 bases each). CDR3 length: 15 amino acids. The germline V gene encodes CDR1 SGDLS and CDR2 YYNGEE. The CDR3 nucleotides read TGTGCCGGCAGCCCCCGGGGCCCAGGTTGGGAGACCCAGTACTTC. Encoded protein: CAGSPRGPGWETQYF.

This clonotype was seen more than once but under ten times. V is TRBV12-3 or TRBV12-4 and J is TRBJ1-1, with 8 bases that match TRBD1. V lost 7 bases, J lost 3 bases, and 13 bases stayed unmatched. This CDR3 contains 16 residues. CDR3 coding DNA: TGTGCCAGCATTCATCGACAGGGGATGTCCGACACTGAAGCTTTCTTT. Its protein product is CASIHRQGMSDTEAFF.

In its sample, this clonotype was seen many times. V gene TRBV10-3 combines with J gene TRBJ2-5, with 11 bases fitting TRBD2. Germline V gene data show CDR1 as ENHRY and CDR2 as SYGVKD. The CDR3 spans 15 residues. With V trimmed by 10 bases and J by 2 bases, 9 bases remained unmatched. As DNA, the CDR3 is TGTGCCACTTCAGAGGGGACTAGCGGTCAAGAGACCCAGTACTTC. Translated: CATSEGTSGQETQYF.

With regard to this clonotype: An end of the junction does not agree with germline; a read error may underlie this. The J gene is TRBJ2-6, the V gene TRBV12-3 or TRBV12-4; 8 bases are a match to TRBD1. The CDR3 length is 13 residues. CDR3 in DNA: TGTGCCAGCAGTTACGAGGGGACAGGTTATTTGGCTTTC. This translates into CASSYEGTGYLAF.

V and J are TRBV19 and TRBJ1-2; a possible D gene is TRBD1 (5 bases). This CDR3 has 12 residues. Trimming took off 6 bases at V and 7 bases at J, with 12 bases between the two ends. The germline V gene encodes CDR1 LNHDA and CDR2 SQIVND (reference sequence). CDR3 in amino acids: CASSVRGGGYTF. DNA for the CDR3: TGTGCCAGTAGCGTCCGGGGCGGTGGCTACACCTTC.

The gene calls are TRBV7-9 and TRBJ1-1; D gene ambiguous. Looked up from germline, CDR1 is SEHNR and CDR2 is FQNEAQ (reference sequence). The length of the CDR3 is 13 residues. The ends were cut back, 6 bases at V and 4 bases at J, with 12 bases in the middle. CDR3 sequence (DNA): TGTGCCAGCAGTCCCGGAATCCTCACTGAAGCTTTCTTT. The encoded protein is CASSPGILTEAFF. Complete variable domain (other parts from reference TRBV7-9 and TRBJ1-1): DTGVSQNPRHKITKRGQNVTFRCDPISEHNRLYWYRQTLGQGPEFLTYFQNEAQLEKSRLLSDRFSAERPKGSFSTLEIQRTEQGDSAMYLCASSPGILTEAFFGQGTRLTVV.

About this clonotype: It may be a read error: a sequence one base away is much more abundant. The rearrangement links TRBV19 to TRBJ2-7; weak D call: TRBD1 (6 bases). The CDR3 runs to 12 residues. V dropped 9 bases and J dropped 3 bases, with 12 bases sitting between them. Germline V lookup: CDR1 LNHDA, CDR2 SQIVND (reference sequence). The CDR3 DNA reads TGTGCCAGATCGGACAGCCACTACGAGCAGTACTTC. Amino acid sequence: CARSDSHYEQYF.